This T cell receptor (beta chain) was retrieved from a study of monozygotic twins with inflammatory bowel disease. The study, taken as a whole, reports: Part of the variability in patient repertoires may have come from differing immunosuppressive treatments.

A remark on this clonotype: Antigen specificity is unknown.

After re-calling the 5' RACE reads, TCRdb lists one entry per CDR3 protein, DNA absent. This sample lists around 450,000 distinct CDR3 sequences; its ten largest clones have 2.4%. Every donor provided one blood sample measuring 2.5 to 3 ml. The CDR3 length is 13 residues. The germline CDR1 and CDR2 sequences are SGHDN and FVKESK. The J gene is TRBJ2-1, the V gene TRBV14; TCRdb selects TRBD1, and the lack of DNA leaves this call unchecked. The source of this sequence is a human donor with ulcerative colitis or Crohn's disease, or a healthy co-twin of an affected twin (not recorded which). Sequencing used blood. CDR3 amino acids: CASSQDLTGAGFF.